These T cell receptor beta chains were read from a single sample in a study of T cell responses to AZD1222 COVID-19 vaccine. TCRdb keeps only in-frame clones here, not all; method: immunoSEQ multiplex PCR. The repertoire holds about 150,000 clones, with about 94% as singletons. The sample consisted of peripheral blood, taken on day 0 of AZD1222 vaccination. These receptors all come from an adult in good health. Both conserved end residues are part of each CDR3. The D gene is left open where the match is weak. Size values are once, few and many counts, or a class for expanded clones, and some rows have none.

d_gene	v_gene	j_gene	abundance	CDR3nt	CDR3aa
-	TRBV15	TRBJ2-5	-	TGTGCCACCAGCAGAGACAGGTTCGGGACCCAGTACTTC	CATSRDRFGTQYF
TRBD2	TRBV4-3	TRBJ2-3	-	TGCGCCAGCAGCCAGGGGGGGACTAGCGGTCCCTTTGGGGATACGCAGTATTTT	CASSQGGTSGPFGDTQYF
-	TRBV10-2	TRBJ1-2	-	TGCGCCAGCAGTCCGGGCAGCAGCTATGGCTACACCTTC	CASSPGSSYGYTF
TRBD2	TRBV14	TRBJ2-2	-	TGTGCCAGCAGCCAACTGGGACTAGCGGGCGACACCGGGGAGCTGTTTTTT	CASSQLGLAGDTGELFF
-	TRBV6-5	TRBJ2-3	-	TGTGCCAGCAAGGGGCGAGATACGCAGTATTTT	CASKGRDTQYF
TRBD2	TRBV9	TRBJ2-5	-	TGTGCCAGCAGCCCCGCGGGGGTCACCCAGTACTTC	CASSPAGVTQYF
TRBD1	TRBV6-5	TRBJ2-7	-	TGTGCCAGCAGCTCCGGGACAGGGACCTCTGGCGAGCAGTACTTC	CASSSGTGTSGEQYF
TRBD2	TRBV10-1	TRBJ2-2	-	TGCGCCAGCAGCAATAGCGGGAGCGACACCGGGGAGCTGTTTTTT	CASSNSGSDTGELFF
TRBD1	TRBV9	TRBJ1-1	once	TGTGCCCTCAGGGGGCAGGGCACTGAAGCTTTCTTT	CALRGQGTEAFF
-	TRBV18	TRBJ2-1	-	TGTGCCAGCTCACCACCGTTCGGCAACTACAATGAGCAGTTCTTC	CASSPPFGNYNEQFF
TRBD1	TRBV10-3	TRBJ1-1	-	TGTGCCATCAGAACCGGGACAGGGAACACTGAAGCTTTCTTT	CAIRTGTGNTEAFF
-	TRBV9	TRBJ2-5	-	TGTGCCAGCAGCCCCCTAGGATGGGAGACCCAGTACTTC	CASSPLGWETQYF
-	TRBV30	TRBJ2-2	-	TGTGCCTGGAGTACGCCCCCCGGGGAGCTGTTTTTT	CAWSTPPGELFF
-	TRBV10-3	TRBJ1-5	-	TGTGCCATCGGAGAGCGGTTAGGGTCCCAGCATTTT	CAIGERLGSQHF
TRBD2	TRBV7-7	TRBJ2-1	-	TGTGCCAGCAGCCCCGGGACTAGCGGGTTCTCCTACAATGAGCAGTTCTTC	CASSPGTSGFSYNEQFF
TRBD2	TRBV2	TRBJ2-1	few	TGTGCCACCGGGACTAGCGGGCACAATGAGCAGTTCTTC	CATGTSGHNEQFF
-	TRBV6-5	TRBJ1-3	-	TGTGCCAGCAGTAACGGGGCTGGAAACACCATATATTTT	CASSNGAGNTIYF
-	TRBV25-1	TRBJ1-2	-	TGTGCCAGCAGTATCCAGGGAAAGGGCTACACCTTC	CASSIQGKGYTF
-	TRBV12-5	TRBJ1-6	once	TGTGCTAGTGGGCGACAGGCCACAGGGTCACCCCTCCACTTT	CASGRQATGSPLHF
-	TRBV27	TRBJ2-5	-	TGTGCCAGCAGTTTCGACCTCCAAGAGACCCAGTACTTC	CASSFDLQETQYF
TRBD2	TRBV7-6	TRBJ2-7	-	TGTGCCAGCAGCCCTGATAGCGGGAGAGATGAGCAGTACTTC	CASSPDSGRDEQYF
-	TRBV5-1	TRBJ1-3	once	TGCGCCAGCAGCGGGGACTCTGGAAACACCATATATTTT	CASSGDSGNTIYF
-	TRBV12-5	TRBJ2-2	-	TGTGCTAGTGGCCGCGCCCGGGACTTCCTGGGCGGGGAGCTGTTTTTT	CASGRARDFLGGELFF
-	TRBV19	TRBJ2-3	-	TGTGCCAGTAGTATAGATTTTCCAGATACGCAGTATTTT	CASSIDFPDTQYF
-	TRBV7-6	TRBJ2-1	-	TGTGCCAGCAGCTTAGAACCTAGCGTCAAAAGCTCCTACAATGAGCAGTTCTTC	CASSLEPSVKSSYNEQFF
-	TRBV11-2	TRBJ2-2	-	TGTGCCAGCAGCTTAGTCGCTCAGGGGAAGCGCACCGGGGAGCTGTTTTTT	CASSLVAQGKRTGELFF